The rows below give T cell receptor beta chains drawn from one sample of a study of cytomegalovirus exposure and HLA in healthy donors. Method: immunoSEQ multiplex PCR; TCRdb's copy keeps in-frame clones and lacks some. The sample holds 250,000 to 300,000 clones, about 86% seen once. The sample comprised PBMCs. These receptors were collected from a young woman in good health and CMV-seronegative. Each CDR3 is given without its conserved first and last residue.

TRBJ2-7,TRBV9,ASSAGPPGTGYEQY
TRBJ2-5,TRBV7-9,ASSLLAGAQETQY
TRBJ1-3,TRBV7-2,ASSVGQTGNTIY
TRBJ1-5,TRBV2,ASSATGGSQPQH
TRBJ2-3,TRBV9,ASSAPRGTVTDTQY
TRBJ2-1,TRBV2,ASSEALPNRYNEQF
TRBJ2-1,TRBV19,ASSPRTLAGGLLGYNEQF
TRBJ2-6,TRBV10-3,AISRDSTRSGANVLT
TRBJ2-3,TRBV10-1,ASSLGTSGKTDTQY
TRBJ1-2,TRBV5-4,ASSGLGQVAISYT
TRBJ2-7,TRBV7-6,ASSAGTGSSYEQY
TRBJ2-3,TRBV13,ASSDPRDRETDTQY
TRBJ1-2,TRBV2,ASSGTGTNYGYT
TRBJ2-2,TRBV6-5,ASSYDRNTGELF
TRBJ2-7,TRBV7-8,ASSLRDGGEQY
TRBJ2-7,TRBV7-2,ASSPGTGVLY
TRBJ1-1,TRBV6-5,ASSYRTGNTEAF
TRBJ2-5,TRBV6-1,ASSVGQQETQY
TRBJ2-3,TRBV9,ASSPLGSGTSTDTQY
TRBJ1-2,TRBV2,ASSDAGVWGYT
TRBJ2-3,TRBV5-1,ASSLGRASTDTQY
TRBJ2-7,TRBV7-9,ASSLQGASYEQY
TRBJ2-1,TRBV27,ASRQGSSYNEQF
TRBJ2-7,TRBV4-1,ASSTQEGGNEQY
TRBJ2-2,TRBV14,ASSQEPHRAGNTGELF
TRBJ1-6,TRBV4-3,ASSQEFDRVSINSPLH
TRBJ1-1,TRBV5-8,ASPGQGGPEAF
TRBJ1-2,TRBV5-1,ASSLAGEDYGYT
TRBJ1-2,TRBV27,ASSSDRDRANYGYT
TRBJ1-5,TRBV7-2,ASSSDRGSQPQH
TRBJ2-2,TRBV6-6,ASRRTTSTGELF
TRBJ2-7,TRBV7-2,ASSDPGQGAYEQY
TRBJ2-7,TRBV11-2,ASSPSRRGPSYEQY
TRBJ1-5,TRBV7-9,ASSSDVVGNQPQH
TRBJ1-1,TRBV6-5,ASTRTVSSNTEAF
TRBJ2-4,TRBV6-1,ASSESETLAKNIQY
TRBJ1-5,TRBV27,ASRPSSGLAYQPQH
TRBJ2-5,TRBV30,AWGPGLTQETQY
TRBJ1-2,TRBV4-2,ASSQGQGGNYGYT
TRBJ2-3,TRBV4-1,ASSQLAGDSSTDTQY
TRBJ2-1,TRBV19,ASRSSGLNYNEQF
TRBJ2-7,TRBV7-9,ASSPGTGVFYEQY